Listed here are 10 T cell receptor beta chains from one sample, sequenced in a study of cytomegalovirus exposure and HLA in healthy donors (dated by TCRdb to about 2017). The receptor library was made with the immunoSEQ multiplex PCR assay. TCRdb retrieved this table from immuneACCESS and kept in-frame rearrangements only. Not all clones are present; in checked studies, unresolved V genes account for under half, and no reason is known for the remainder. In all, the sample holds fewer than 75,000 clones, and roughly 95% of those were seen once. The top ten constitute less than 4% of the sample. Material for sequencing was PBMCs. The source is a man between 18 and 35 years old in good health and CMV-seronegative.

The rearrangement joins TRBV29-1 to TRBJ1-3; D is perhaps TRBD1 (5 bases). The CDR3 is made up of 14 amino acids. With 3 bases removed from V and 4 bases from J, the gap between germline ends came to 13 bases. Germline V gene data show CDR1 as SQVTM and CDR2 as ANQGSEA. CDR3 protein: CSVDKDRNGNTIYF. The CDR3 DNA reads as TGCAGCGTTGATAAAGACAGAAACGGAAACACCATATATTTT. The full variable domain, rest sourced from reference TRBV29-1 and TRBJ1-3, is SAVISQKPSRDICQRGTSLTIQCQVDSQVTMMFWYRQQPGQSLTLIATANQGSEATYESGFVIDKFPISRPNLTFSTLTVSNMSPEDSSIYLCSVDKDRNGNTIYFGEGSWLTVV.

The J gene is TRBJ2-7, the V gene TRBV28, with 10 bases that match TRBD1. Germline V gives CDR1 MDHEN, CDR2 SYDVKM. The V and J ends lost 7 bases and 4 bases, in that order; junction bases with no gene match: 13. This CDR3 is 16 amino acids long. The CDR3 sequence: CASTSIAGTGVYEQYF. The DNA for the CDR3 is TGTGCCAGCACCTCCATCGCGGGGACAGGGGTGTACGAGCAGTACTTC.

This chain joins TRBV6-5 and TRBJ2-7; 7 bases line up with TRBD2. CDR1 is MNHEY, CDR2 SVGAGI, per germline. V shed 6 bases, J shed 0 bases, and the junction held 8 bases outside the gene matches. The CDR3 runs to 15 residues. CDR3 DNA: TGTGCCAGCAGGCGTTACCGGGGGGACTCCTACGAGCAGTACTTC. This gives the protein CASRRYRGDSYEQYF.

The chain couples TRBV11-1 to TRBJ2-7; 7 nucleotides agree with TRBD1. CDR1 and CDR2 from the germline V gene are SGHAT and FQDESV (reference sequence). The length of the CDR3 is 14 residues. The J segment lost 7 bases and the V segment lost 5 bases, leaving 11 bases of the junction unmatched. The CDR3 coding sequence is TGTGCCAGCAGCCCACATACAGGGGCGGATGAGCAGTACTTC. Protein sequence: CASSPHTGADEQYF.

The gene calls are TRBV6-5 and TRBJ2-1; D gene uncertain. This CDR3 is 12 amino acids long. Germline V lookup: CDR1 MNHEY, CDR2 SVGAGI. Deletions cut 5 bases from V and 5 bases from J, with 7 bases between. CDR3 amino acids: CASSGLNNEQFF. CDR3 nucleotides: TGTGCCAGCAGTGGCCTTAACAATGAGCAGTTCTTC.

This chain links TRBV6-5 with TRBJ1-1, with D hard to call. V dropped 2 bases and J dropped 3 bases, with 7 bases sitting between them. This CDR3 has 13 residues. Germline CDR1 and CDR2: MNHEY and SVGAGI. CDR3 coding DNA: TGTGCCAGCAGTTACGCACAAGACACTGAAGCTTTCTTT. Translating gives CASSYAQDTEAFF.

This chain links TRBV7-2 with TRBJ2-7; D is possibly TRBD1 (7 bases). V was cut by 1 base and J by 1 base, with 11 bases left in between. The CDR3 sequence is 15 residues long. Germline V lookup: CDR1 SGHTA, CDR2 FQGNSA. The CDR3 here is CASSLDPGGSYEQYF. Written as DNA, the CDR3 is TGTGCCAGCAGCTTAGATCCAGGGGGGTCCTACGAGCAGTACTTC.

This clone was counted a single time. The V gene is TRBV18, the J gene TRBJ1-1; weak D call: TRBD1 (5 bases). The CDR3 consists of 13 residues. Germline CDR1 KGHSH, CDR2 LQKENI. The ends were cut back, 1 base at V and 6 bases at J, with 9 bases in the middle. CDR3 sequence (DNA): TGTGCCAGCTCACCACTTCAGGGTCCTGAAGCTTTCTTT. Its translation: CASSPLQGPEAFF.

Remarks on this clone: The junction departs from germline at one end; a sequencing error may be responsible. This chain uses TRBV4-3 with TRBJ2-6, with unresolved D. CDR1 and CDR2 (germline): LGHNA, YSLEER. The CDR3 extends over 15 amino acids. The CDR3: CASSQGASWANVLTF. CDR3 coding DNA: TGCGCCAGCAGCCAAGGAGCCTCTTGGGCCAACGTCCTGACTTTC.

This chain links TRBV7-3 with TRBJ2-5; a weak D match, TRBD1 (6 bases). The CDR3 is 14 amino acids. The V gene's germline CDR1 is SGHTA and CDR2 FQGTGA. V shed 5 bases and J shed 2 bases, with 12 bases lying between them. The CDR3 nucleotides read TGTGCCAGCAGCCCGGACAGAGATCAAGAGACCCAGTACTTC. Protein product: CASSPDRDQETQYF.